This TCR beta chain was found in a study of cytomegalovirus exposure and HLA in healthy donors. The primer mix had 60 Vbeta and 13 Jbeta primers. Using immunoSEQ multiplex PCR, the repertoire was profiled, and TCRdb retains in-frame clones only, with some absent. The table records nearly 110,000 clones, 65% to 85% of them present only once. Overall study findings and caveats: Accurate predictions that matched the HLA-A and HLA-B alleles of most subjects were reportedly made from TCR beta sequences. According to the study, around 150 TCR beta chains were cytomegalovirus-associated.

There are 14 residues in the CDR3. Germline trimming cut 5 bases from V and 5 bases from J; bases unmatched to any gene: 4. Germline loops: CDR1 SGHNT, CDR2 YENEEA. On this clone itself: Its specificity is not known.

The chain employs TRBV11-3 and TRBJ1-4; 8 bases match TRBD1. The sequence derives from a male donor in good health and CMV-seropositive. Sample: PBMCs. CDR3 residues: CASSRRDRNEKLFF. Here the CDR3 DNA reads TGTGCCAGCAGCCGCCGGGACAGGAATGAAAAACTGTTTTTT. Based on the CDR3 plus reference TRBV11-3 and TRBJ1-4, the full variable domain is EAGVVQSPRYKIIEKKQPVAFWCNPISGHNTLYWYLQNLGQGPELLIRYENEEAVDDSQLPKDRFSAERLKGVDSTLKIQPAELGDSAVYLCASSRRDRNEKLFFGSGTQLSVL.